The rows below give T cell receptor beta chains drawn from one sample of a study of OX40 agonist ivuxolimab in advanced cancers. TCRdb's copy holds only in-frame clones and misses some; the assay was immunoSEQ multiplex PCR. Counted here are about 80,000 clones, almost 85% occurring once; the ten biggest clones make up 20% to 30%. The sequences come from CD4+ or CD8+ T cells sorted from blood, collected in a trial of the OX40 agonist ivuxolimab. These receptors came from an adult with an advanced solid tumor such as melanoma, head and neck, liver or kidney cancer. Each CDR3 is given with its conserved first and last residue. The order of the fields is CDR3 DNA, CDR3 protein, J gene, V gene, D gene, clone size. The D gene is left open where the match is weak. Clone size appears in some rows only: once, few, many, or a class for an expanded clone.

cdr3_nt: TGCGCCAGCAGCCAGATCAGGGGGTGGGGGAACACTGAAGCTTTCTTT; cdr3_aa: CASSQIRGWGNTEAFF; j_call: TRBJ1-1; v_call: TRBV4-1; d_call: TRBD1; clone_size: -
cdr3_nt: TGTGCCAGCAGCTCAAGGACTAGCGGGTGGGACGAGCAGTACTTC; cdr3_aa: CASSSRTSGWDEQYF; j_call: TRBJ2-7; v_call: TRBV11-2; d_call: TRBD2; clone_size: -
cdr3_nt: TGTGCCAGCAGTGAATATTGGGGCGGCACCAGCACAGATACGCAGTATTTT; cdr3_aa: CASSEYWGGTSTDTQYF; j_call: TRBJ2-3; v_call: TRBV25-1; d_call: -; clone_size: -
cdr3_nt: TGCGCCAGCAGCTTGGGGCTAGCGGGGGGGCACAATGAGCAGTTCTTC; cdr3_aa: CASSLGLAGGHNEQFF; j_call: TRBJ2-1; v_call: TRBV5-1; d_call: TRBD2; clone_size: once
cdr3_nt: TGTGCCAGCAGTGAGAATTCACCCCTCCACTTT; cdr3_aa: CASSENSPLHF; j_call: TRBJ1-6; v_call: TRBV6-1; d_call: -; clone_size: -
cdr3_nt: TGTGCCAGCAGCATCCAGGGGGCCCAAGAGACCCAGTACTTC; cdr3_aa: CASSIQGAQETQYF; j_call: TRBJ2-5; v_call: TRBV5-5; d_call: TRBD1; clone_size: -
cdr3_nt: TGTGCCAGCAGTTACTCGGGCAGCCTGAACACTGAAGCTTTCTTT; cdr3_aa: CASSYSGSLNTEAFF; j_call: TRBJ1-1; v_call: TRBV6-5; d_call: -; clone_size: -
cdr3_nt: TGTGCCTGGAGCCGGGACAGGCCTTATGGCTACACCTTC; cdr3_aa: CAWSRDRPYGYTF; j_call: TRBJ1-2; v_call: TRBV30; d_call: TRBD1; clone_size: many
cdr3_nt: TGTGCCAGAGGGCAAAGGGGGCGTTTGCATGAAAAACTGTTTTTT; cdr3_aa: CARGQRGRLHEKLFF; j_call: TRBJ1-4; v_call: TRBV6-5; d_call: TRBD1; clone_size: few
cdr3_nt: TGCGCCAGCAGCTTGGCCGAGGACAGGGGGCTAAATACGCAGTATTTT; cdr3_aa: CASSLAEDRGLNTQYF; j_call: TRBJ2-3; v_call: TRBV5-1; d_call: TRBD1; clone_size: -
cdr3_nt: TGTGCCAGCAGGGAACGACCGAAGGAAAAACTGTTTTTT; cdr3_aa: CASRERPKEKLFF; j_call: TRBJ1-4; v_call: TRBV6-6; d_call: -; clone_size: few
cdr3_nt: TGTGCCAGCAGCCCTACCCCGGGACGTTCCTACGAGCAGTACTTC; cdr3_aa: CASSPTPGRSYEQYF; j_call: TRBJ2-7; v_call: TRBV5-6; d_call: -; clone_size: -
cdr3_nt: TGTGCCAGCAGTCAAGGTGGACTTGAGCAGTTCTTC; cdr3_aa: CASSQGGLEQFF; j_call: TRBJ2-1; v_call: TRBV6-5; d_call: -; clone_size: -
cdr3_nt: TGTGCCAGTTCCACCGGGACAGGGGTCCTAGGGTACCAAGAGACCCAGTACTTC; cdr3_aa: CASSTGTGVLGYQETQYF; j_call: TRBJ2-5; v_call: TRBV19; d_call: TRBD1; clone_size: -
cdr3_nt: TGTGCCAGCCAGGGTTCCTATAATTCACCCCTCCACTTT; cdr3_aa: CASQGSYNSPLHF; j_call: TRBJ1-6; v_call: TRBV27; d_call: -; clone_size: -
cdr3_nt: TGTGCCAGCAGTGATATCCCAGGGCGCAACTATGGCTACACCTTC; cdr3_aa: CASSDIPGRNYGYTF; j_call: TRBJ1-2; v_call: TRBV2; d_call: -; clone_size: -
cdr3_nt: TGTGCCAGCAGCCTTGGATTATTTGAGGGGGTAGGAACCGGGGAGCTGTTTTTT; cdr3_aa: CASSLGLFEGVGTGELFF; j_call: TRBJ2-2; v_call: TRBV5-6; d_call: -; clone_size: few
cdr3_nt: TGTGCCAGCAGCCTCGTAGCTAATCAGCCCCAGCATTTT; cdr3_aa: CASSLVANQPQHF; j_call: TRBJ1-5; v_call: TRBV7-2; d_call: -; clone_size: few
cdr3_nt: TGTGCCAGCAGCCCATGGGACGGGGGGAACAATGAGCAGTTCTTC; cdr3_aa: CASSPWDGGNNEQFF; j_call: TRBJ2-1; v_call: TRBV6-5; d_call: TRBD2; clone_size: once
cdr3_nt: TGTGCCAGCCAGGGGGACAATCAGCCCCAGCATTTT; cdr3_aa: CASQGDNQPQHF; j_call: TRBJ1-5; v_call: TRBV7-9; d_call: TRBD1; clone_size: -
cdr3_nt: TGCGCCAGCAGCTTGGCCAGGGGGTCCTATGGCTACACCTTC; cdr3_aa: CASSLARGSYGYTF; j_call: TRBJ1-2; v_call: TRBV5-1; d_call: TRBD1; clone_size: -
cdr3_nt: TGTGCCAGCAGCTTAGAGGTCGGGGTTGATTACGAGCAGTACTTC; cdr3_aa: CASSLEVGVDYEQYF; j_call: TRBJ2-7; v_call: TRBV7-8; d_call: -; clone_size: -
cdr3_nt: TGTGCCAGCAGTGAATCCCGCGAGCAGTACTTC; cdr3_aa: CASSESREQYF; j_call: TRBJ2-7; v_call: TRBV25-1; d_call: -; clone_size: -
cdr3_nt: TGTGCCAGCACCCTTAGTTTGGGTAGGGAAGCTTTCTTT; cdr3_aa: CASTLSLGREAFF; j_call: TRBJ1-1; v_call: TRBV11-2; d_call: -; clone_size: -
cdr3_nt: TGTGCCACCAATGGACTAGCGGCCAATGAGCAGTTCTTC; cdr3_aa: CATNGLAANEQFF; j_call: TRBJ2-1; v_call: TRBV15; d_call: TRBD2; clone_size: -
cdr3_nt: TGTGCCAGCACCTGGGGGGATCAGCCCCAGCATTTT; cdr3_aa: CASTWGDQPQHF; j_call: TRBJ1-5; v_call: TRBV28; d_call: -; clone_size: -
cdr3_nt: TGTGCCAGCAGCCCTCGGGACAGGAGCTATGGCTACACCTTC; cdr3_aa: CASSPRDRSYGYTF; j_call: TRBJ1-2; v_call: TRBV7-9; d_call: TRBD1; clone_size: -
cdr3_nt: TGTGCCAGCAGCCAAGAGGGGGAACTAGCCAAAAACATTCAGTACTTC; cdr3_aa: CASSQEGELAKNIQYF; j_call: TRBJ2-4; v_call: TRBV4-2; d_call: -; clone_size: -
cdr3_nt: TGTGCCTGGAGTCCTGGGACGGGCGCTCAGCCCCAGCATTTT; cdr3_aa: CAWSPGTGAQPQHF; j_call: TRBJ1-5; v_call: TRBV30; d_call: -; clone_size: -
cdr3_nt: TGTGCCAGCACCGTCGACACTTACAATGAGCAGTTCTTC; cdr3_aa: CASTVDTYNEQFF; j_call: TRBJ2-1; v_call: TRBV7-9; d_call: -; clone_size: -
cdr3_nt: TGTGCCAGCACCCAGGGTTCCATCAACGAGCAGTACTTC; cdr3_aa: CASTQGSINEQYF; j_call: TRBJ2-7; v_call: TRBV6-5; d_call: -; clone_size: -
cdr3_nt: TGCGCCAGCAGCCAAGAGCGCACAGATACGCAGTATTTT; cdr3_aa: CASSQERTDTQYF; j_call: TRBJ2-3; v_call: TRBV5-4; d_call: -; clone_size: few